These 24 T cell receptor beta chains came from one sample sequenced in a study of beta chain bispecific antibodies for T cell cancers. Study-level findings and limits: Most targeted TRBV signal came from the leukemia cell line cells, not normal T cells. Anti-TRBV12 exposure, compared with anti-CD19, reduced the TRBV12-3 proportion of TRBV signal by around 99%.

The antigens these receptors bind are not known. From the 5' RACE reads, TCRdb called clonotypes with MiXCR, one entry per CDR3 protein. This sample carries about 20,000 distinct CDR3 sequences, 2% to 2.5% of them seen once, and the ten largest clones take under 5.5%. Expansion lasted two to four days, with either anti-CD3 antibody OKT3 or CD3/CD28 beads. The input for sequencing was healthy donor T cells cultured with leukemia cells, taken from a culture containing a bispecific antibody targeting TCR Vbeta12. Receptors originate from a human donor in good health. Some clones in this sample may be carry-over from other donors' samples.

This clonotype was observed at least ten times. The J gene is TRBJ2-1, the V gene TRBV5-6, with D possibly matching TRBD2 (6 bases). V lost 4 bases, J lost 4 bases, and 12 bases lay in between. The CDR3 contains 14 residues. Germline loops: CDR1 SGHDT, CDR2 YYEEEE. The DNA for the CDR3 is TGTGCCAGCAGCCAAGAGCGGGTATACAATGAGCAGTTCTTC. Translation gives CASSQERVYNEQFF. The full variable domain, its missing parts supplied by reference TRBV5-6 and TRBJ2-1, is DAGVTQSPTHLIKTRGQQVTLRCSPKSGHDTVSWYQQALGQGPQFIFQYYEEEERQRGNFPDRFSGHQFPNYSSELNVNALLLGDSALYLCASSQERVYNEQFFGPGTRLTVL.

This clonotype is medium-sized. This rearrangement joins TRBV7-9 to TRBJ1-2; perhaps TRBD1 as D (5 bases). This CDR3 has 12 residues. CDR1 is SEHNR and CDR2 is FQNEAQ in the germline V gene (reference sequence). V gave up 2 bases and J gave up 9 bases, with 10 bases separating them. CDR3 sequence (DNA): TGTGCCAGCAGCTTACTACAGGAAAGCTACACCTTC. It codes for CASSLLQESYTF.

In this sample, this clonotype turned up many times. The V gene is TRBV27, the J gene TRBJ1-1, with D tentatively TRBD1 (6 bases). V lost 5 bases, J lost 1 base, and 14 bases lay in between. CDR1 is MNHEY, CDR2 SMNVEV, per germline (reference sequence). The length of the CDR3 is 15 residues. The CDR3 loop reads CASSPWGRENTEAFF. CDR3 bases: TGTGCCAGCAGTCCCTGGGGGCGGGAGAACACTGAAGCTTTCTTT.

This clonotype was counted many times. This chain joins TRBV7-6 and TRBJ2-5, with no clear D. Germline CDR1 is SGHVS and CDR2 is FNYEAQ. Trimming cost V 3 bases and J 5 bases, with 10 bases left between them. This CDR3 has 13 residues. CDR3 nucleotide sequence: TGTGCCAGCAGCTTGTTATACTCGGAGACCCAGTACTTC. Residues: CASSLLYSETQYF. Full variable domain (missing parts from reference TRBV7-6 and TRBJ2-5): GAGVSQSPRYKVTKRGQDVALRCDPISGHVSLYWYRQALGQGPEFLTYFNYEAQQDKSGLPNDRFSAERPEGSISTLTIQRTEQRDSAMYRCASSLLYSETQYFGPGTRLLVL.

This clonotype came up many times. This chain connects TRBV28 to TRBJ1-1; D might be TRBD1 (5 bases). Germline V lookup: CDR1 MDHEN, CDR2 SYDVKM. The length of the CDR3 is 13 residues. V lost 5 bases and J lost 2, with 9 bases in between. In DNA, the CDR3 is TGTGCCAGCAGTGCAAGGGGAAACACTGAAGCTTTCTTT. It codes for CASSARGNTEAFF. The full variable domain, its missing parts supplied by reference TRBV28 and TRBJ1-1, is DVKVTQSSRYLVKRTGEKVFLECVQDMDHENMFWYRQDPGLGLRLIYFSYDVKMKEKGDIPEGYSVSREKKERFSLILESASTNQTSMYLCASSARGNTEAFFGQGTRLTVV.

Sample share makes this clonotype medium-sized (0.01 to 0.1%). V and J are TRBV20-1 and TRBJ2-2; D gene unclear. Between the trimmed V and J ends, which lost 6 bases and 1 base, there was a span of 21 bases. CDR3 length equals 17 residues. CDR1 and CDR2 (germline): DFQATT, SNEGSKA (reference sequence). CDR3: CSARPLDLTENTGELFF. CDR3 in DNA: TGCAGTGCCCGCCCCTTGGATCTCACAGAGAACACCGGGGAGCTGTTTTTT.

This clonotype was seen many times. The gene calls are TRBV30 and TRBJ1-1; D not resolved. In germline, CDR1 is GTSNPN, CDR2 SVGIG (reference sequence). This CDR3 spans 14 amino acids. The V end lost 2 bases, the J end lost 1 base, and 11 bases lay between the germline ends. In nucleotides, the CDR3 is TGTGCCTGGAGTCCTGGCAGGTGGAACACTGAAGCTTTCTTT. Protein sequence: CAWSPGRWNTEAFF.

This clonotype was seen repeatedly, ten times or more. The chain has TRBV21-1 and TRBJ1-2. TRBV21-1 corresponds to a pseudogene. The length of the CDR3 is 14 residues. The CDR3 DNA is TGTGCCAGCAGCAATACCACAGAGAAGAATGGCTACACCTTC. This sequence encodes CASSNTTEKNGYTF.

This clonotype has just a few counts. A much larger clone lies one base from this, so it may be a read error. The V call is TRBV10-3, the J call TRBJ1-6; tentatively, D is TRBD1 (5 bases). CDR3 size: 15 residues. Germline V gives CDR1 ENHRY, CDR2 SYGVKD. CDR3 coding DNA: TGTGCCATCAGTGAGTACGACAGAGATAATTCACCCCTCTACTTT. The encoded protein is CAISEYDRDNSPLYF.

J is TRBJ1-1 and V is TRBV4-2; possibly TRBD1 for D (6 bases). This CDR3 spans 17 amino acids. Germline V gives CDR1 LGHNA, CDR2 YNFKEQ. V was trimmed by 4 bases and J by 3 bases, leaving 21 bases between them. CDR3 sequence (DNA): TGTGCCAGCAGCCTGCCAAGGGGGGGGGGCGAGGACACTGAAGCTTTCTTT. This encodes CASSLPRGGGEDTEAFF.

This clonotype came up many times. The chain employs TRBV5-5 and TRBJ1-4; 9 bases fit TRBD1. CDR1 and CDR2 from the germline V gene are SGHKS and YYEKEE (reference sequence). The CDR3 length is 15 residues. V shed 3 bases and J 2 bases; nucleotides not matched to a gene: 2. CDR3 sequence reads: CASSSDRGTNEKLFF. The CDR3 DNA reads TGTGCCAGCAGCTCCGACAGGGGGACTAATGAAAAACTGTTTTTT.

This clonotype has ten or more counts. The chain is built from TRBV6-5 and TRBJ1-6; D remains unclear. V gave up 3 bases and J gave up 6 bases, with 3 bases separating them. The CDR3 spans 12 residues. The germline V gene has CDR1 MNHEY and CDR2 SVGAGI. CDR3 DNA: TGTGCCAGCAGTTATGTTAATTCACCCCTCCACTTT. It translates to CASSYVNSPLHF.

This clonotype was detected ten times or more. V is TRBV2 and J is TRBJ2-1; 8 bases align to TRBD2. In germline, CDR1 is SNHLY, CDR2 FYNNEI. V shed 10 bases and J 10 bases; nucleotides not matched to a gene: 12. CDR3 length equals 13 residues. This CDR3 reads CANRAGAPVEQFF. The CDR3 nucleotides are TGTGCCAACAGAGCGGGGGCGCCTGTGGAGCAGTTCTTC.

Ten or more counts support this clonotype. This rearrangement joins TRBV19 to TRBJ2-3; D remains unclear. The CDR3 is made up of 11 amino acids. From germline, CDR1 is LNHDA and CDR2 SQIVND (reference sequence). Trimming took 6 bases from V and 4 from J, leaving 5 bases between them. This chain's CDR3 is CASRSADTQYF. For the CDR3, the DNA is TGTGCCAGTAGAAGTGCAGATACGCAGTATTTT. Supplemented by reference TRBV19 and TRBJ2-3, the full variable domain reads DGGITQSPKYLFRKEGQNVTLSCEQNLNHDAMYWYRQDPGQGLRLIYYSQIVNDFQKGDIAEGYSVSREKKESFPLTVTSAQKNPTAFYLCASRSADTQYFGPGTRLTVL.

This clonotype was observed many times. The rearrangement uses TRBV28 and TRBJ2-3; D unresolved. This CDR3 comprises 15 residues. V was shortened by 3 bases and J by 3 bases, with 13 bases between the two germline ends. Per germline, CDR1 MDHEN and CDR2 SYDVKM. Written as DNA, the CDR3 is TGTGCCAGCAGTTTGGGCAGTCTCGCTACAGATACGCAGTATTTT. It encodes CASSLGSLATDTQYF.

There are a few counts of this clonotype. The chain has TRBV2 and TRBJ2-3; no definite D call. Germline V gene data show CDR1 as SNHLY and CDR2 as FYNNEI. The CDR3 spans 13 residues. V was cut by 4 bases and J by 6 bases, with 11 bases left in between. CDR3 nucleotides: TGTGCCAGCAGTGTTTGGGTTTTTGATACGCAGTATTTT. It yields the protein CASSVWVFDTQYF.

At least ten counts were recorded for this clonotype. The genes are TRBV4-1 and TRBJ2-2; possibly TRBD1 for D (5 bases). The CDR3 is 16 amino acids. The ends were cut back, 0 bases at V and 4 bases at J, with 12 bases in the middle. Germline V CDR1 and CDR2: MGHRA, YSYEKL. The CDR3 bases are TGCGCCAGCAGCCAAGATCCAGGGCCGGGCACCGGGGAGCTGTTTTTT. Protein product: CASSQDPGPGTGELFF.

This clonotype was observed many times. The chain joins TRBV28 to TRBJ1-6, with D hard to call. V gave up 8 bases and J gave up 7 bases, with 9 bases separating them. Germline CDR1 is MDHEN and CDR2 is SYDVKM. The CDR3 extends over 12 amino acids. The CDR3 loop reads CASSGGNSPLHF. In DNA form, the CDR3 reads TGTGCCAGCTCGGGTGGGAATTCACCCCTCCACTTT.

In its sample, this clonotype was seen many times. This chain links TRBV15 with TRBJ1-5, with a tentative D call TRBD1 (5 bases). CDR3 size: 14 residues. Germline assignment: CDR1 LNHNV and CDR2 YYDKDF (reference sequence). The ends were cut back, 8 bases at V and 4 bases at J, with 15 bases in the middle. The CDR3: CATAEGRANQPQHF. The CDR3 nucleotides read TGTGCCACCGCAGAGGGACGGGCAAATCAGCCCCAGCATTTT. Full variable domain (outside the CDR3, taken from reference TRBV15 and TRBJ1-5): DAMVIQNPRYQVTQFGKPVTLSCSQTLNHNVMYWYQQKSSQAPKLLFHYYDKDFNNEADTPDNFQSRRPNTSFCFLDIRSPGLGDTAMYLCATAEGRANQPQHFGDGTRLSIL.

This clonotype is medium-sized within its sample. This chain connects TRBV6-5 to TRBJ1-2; TRBD1 matches 9 bases. Germline CDR1 MNHEY, CDR2 SVGAGI. The CDR3 runs to 15 residues. V shed 2 bases and J 8 bases; nucleotides not matched to a gene: 9. This CDR3 is CASSYQGQGRGGYTF. The CDR3 nucleotides are TGTGCCAGCAGTTACCAGGGACAGGGCAGAGGAGGCTACACCTTC.

This clonotype was seen many times. The genes are TRBV27 and TRBJ1-5, with D hard to call. Germline V lookup: CDR1 MNHEY, CDR2 SMNVEV (reference sequence). The germline V and J ends were trimmed by 6 bases and 9 bases, with 12 bases remaining between them. The CDR3 has 12 amino acids. The CDR3 here is CASSTPNGPQHF. CDR3 coding DNA: TGTGCCAGCAGCACCCCAAACGGGCCCCAGCATTTT.

This clonotype came up many times. The chain combines TRBV18 with TRBJ2-1, with D perhaps TRBD2 (5 bases). Germline values: CDR1 KGHSH, CDR2 LQKENI. Trimming removed 4 bases at V and 3 bases at J, with 13 bases between. The CDR3 is made up of 15 amino acids. CDR3 DNA: TGTGCCAGCTCACATGAGGAGGTTGGCTACAATGAGCAGTTCTTC. Its translation is CASSHEEVGYNEQFF.

This clonotype was detected many times. This chain connects TRBV6-1 to TRBJ1-5; 8 bases agree with TRBD1. This CDR3 is built from 16 residues. Germline CDR1 reads MNHNS; CDR2 reads SASEGT. Germline trimming cut 6 bases from V and 1 base from J; bases unmatched to any gene: 8. CDR3 sequence reads: CASRRTGSSSNQPQHF. CDR3 DNA sequence: TGTGCCAGCAGGAGGACAGGGTCGAGCAGCAATCAGCCCCAGCATTTT.

This clonotype was observed at least ten times. This rearrangement joins TRBV7-2 to TRBJ2-7; a weak D match, TRBD1 (6 bases). Germline V CDR1 and CDR2: SGHTA, FQGNSA. V lost 10 bases and J lost 4, with 14 bases in between. The CDR3 is 12 residues long. Written as DNA, the CDR3 is TGTGCCACCAGATCAGGGGCGTACGAGCAGTACTTC. Translated, it gives CATRSGAYEQYF.